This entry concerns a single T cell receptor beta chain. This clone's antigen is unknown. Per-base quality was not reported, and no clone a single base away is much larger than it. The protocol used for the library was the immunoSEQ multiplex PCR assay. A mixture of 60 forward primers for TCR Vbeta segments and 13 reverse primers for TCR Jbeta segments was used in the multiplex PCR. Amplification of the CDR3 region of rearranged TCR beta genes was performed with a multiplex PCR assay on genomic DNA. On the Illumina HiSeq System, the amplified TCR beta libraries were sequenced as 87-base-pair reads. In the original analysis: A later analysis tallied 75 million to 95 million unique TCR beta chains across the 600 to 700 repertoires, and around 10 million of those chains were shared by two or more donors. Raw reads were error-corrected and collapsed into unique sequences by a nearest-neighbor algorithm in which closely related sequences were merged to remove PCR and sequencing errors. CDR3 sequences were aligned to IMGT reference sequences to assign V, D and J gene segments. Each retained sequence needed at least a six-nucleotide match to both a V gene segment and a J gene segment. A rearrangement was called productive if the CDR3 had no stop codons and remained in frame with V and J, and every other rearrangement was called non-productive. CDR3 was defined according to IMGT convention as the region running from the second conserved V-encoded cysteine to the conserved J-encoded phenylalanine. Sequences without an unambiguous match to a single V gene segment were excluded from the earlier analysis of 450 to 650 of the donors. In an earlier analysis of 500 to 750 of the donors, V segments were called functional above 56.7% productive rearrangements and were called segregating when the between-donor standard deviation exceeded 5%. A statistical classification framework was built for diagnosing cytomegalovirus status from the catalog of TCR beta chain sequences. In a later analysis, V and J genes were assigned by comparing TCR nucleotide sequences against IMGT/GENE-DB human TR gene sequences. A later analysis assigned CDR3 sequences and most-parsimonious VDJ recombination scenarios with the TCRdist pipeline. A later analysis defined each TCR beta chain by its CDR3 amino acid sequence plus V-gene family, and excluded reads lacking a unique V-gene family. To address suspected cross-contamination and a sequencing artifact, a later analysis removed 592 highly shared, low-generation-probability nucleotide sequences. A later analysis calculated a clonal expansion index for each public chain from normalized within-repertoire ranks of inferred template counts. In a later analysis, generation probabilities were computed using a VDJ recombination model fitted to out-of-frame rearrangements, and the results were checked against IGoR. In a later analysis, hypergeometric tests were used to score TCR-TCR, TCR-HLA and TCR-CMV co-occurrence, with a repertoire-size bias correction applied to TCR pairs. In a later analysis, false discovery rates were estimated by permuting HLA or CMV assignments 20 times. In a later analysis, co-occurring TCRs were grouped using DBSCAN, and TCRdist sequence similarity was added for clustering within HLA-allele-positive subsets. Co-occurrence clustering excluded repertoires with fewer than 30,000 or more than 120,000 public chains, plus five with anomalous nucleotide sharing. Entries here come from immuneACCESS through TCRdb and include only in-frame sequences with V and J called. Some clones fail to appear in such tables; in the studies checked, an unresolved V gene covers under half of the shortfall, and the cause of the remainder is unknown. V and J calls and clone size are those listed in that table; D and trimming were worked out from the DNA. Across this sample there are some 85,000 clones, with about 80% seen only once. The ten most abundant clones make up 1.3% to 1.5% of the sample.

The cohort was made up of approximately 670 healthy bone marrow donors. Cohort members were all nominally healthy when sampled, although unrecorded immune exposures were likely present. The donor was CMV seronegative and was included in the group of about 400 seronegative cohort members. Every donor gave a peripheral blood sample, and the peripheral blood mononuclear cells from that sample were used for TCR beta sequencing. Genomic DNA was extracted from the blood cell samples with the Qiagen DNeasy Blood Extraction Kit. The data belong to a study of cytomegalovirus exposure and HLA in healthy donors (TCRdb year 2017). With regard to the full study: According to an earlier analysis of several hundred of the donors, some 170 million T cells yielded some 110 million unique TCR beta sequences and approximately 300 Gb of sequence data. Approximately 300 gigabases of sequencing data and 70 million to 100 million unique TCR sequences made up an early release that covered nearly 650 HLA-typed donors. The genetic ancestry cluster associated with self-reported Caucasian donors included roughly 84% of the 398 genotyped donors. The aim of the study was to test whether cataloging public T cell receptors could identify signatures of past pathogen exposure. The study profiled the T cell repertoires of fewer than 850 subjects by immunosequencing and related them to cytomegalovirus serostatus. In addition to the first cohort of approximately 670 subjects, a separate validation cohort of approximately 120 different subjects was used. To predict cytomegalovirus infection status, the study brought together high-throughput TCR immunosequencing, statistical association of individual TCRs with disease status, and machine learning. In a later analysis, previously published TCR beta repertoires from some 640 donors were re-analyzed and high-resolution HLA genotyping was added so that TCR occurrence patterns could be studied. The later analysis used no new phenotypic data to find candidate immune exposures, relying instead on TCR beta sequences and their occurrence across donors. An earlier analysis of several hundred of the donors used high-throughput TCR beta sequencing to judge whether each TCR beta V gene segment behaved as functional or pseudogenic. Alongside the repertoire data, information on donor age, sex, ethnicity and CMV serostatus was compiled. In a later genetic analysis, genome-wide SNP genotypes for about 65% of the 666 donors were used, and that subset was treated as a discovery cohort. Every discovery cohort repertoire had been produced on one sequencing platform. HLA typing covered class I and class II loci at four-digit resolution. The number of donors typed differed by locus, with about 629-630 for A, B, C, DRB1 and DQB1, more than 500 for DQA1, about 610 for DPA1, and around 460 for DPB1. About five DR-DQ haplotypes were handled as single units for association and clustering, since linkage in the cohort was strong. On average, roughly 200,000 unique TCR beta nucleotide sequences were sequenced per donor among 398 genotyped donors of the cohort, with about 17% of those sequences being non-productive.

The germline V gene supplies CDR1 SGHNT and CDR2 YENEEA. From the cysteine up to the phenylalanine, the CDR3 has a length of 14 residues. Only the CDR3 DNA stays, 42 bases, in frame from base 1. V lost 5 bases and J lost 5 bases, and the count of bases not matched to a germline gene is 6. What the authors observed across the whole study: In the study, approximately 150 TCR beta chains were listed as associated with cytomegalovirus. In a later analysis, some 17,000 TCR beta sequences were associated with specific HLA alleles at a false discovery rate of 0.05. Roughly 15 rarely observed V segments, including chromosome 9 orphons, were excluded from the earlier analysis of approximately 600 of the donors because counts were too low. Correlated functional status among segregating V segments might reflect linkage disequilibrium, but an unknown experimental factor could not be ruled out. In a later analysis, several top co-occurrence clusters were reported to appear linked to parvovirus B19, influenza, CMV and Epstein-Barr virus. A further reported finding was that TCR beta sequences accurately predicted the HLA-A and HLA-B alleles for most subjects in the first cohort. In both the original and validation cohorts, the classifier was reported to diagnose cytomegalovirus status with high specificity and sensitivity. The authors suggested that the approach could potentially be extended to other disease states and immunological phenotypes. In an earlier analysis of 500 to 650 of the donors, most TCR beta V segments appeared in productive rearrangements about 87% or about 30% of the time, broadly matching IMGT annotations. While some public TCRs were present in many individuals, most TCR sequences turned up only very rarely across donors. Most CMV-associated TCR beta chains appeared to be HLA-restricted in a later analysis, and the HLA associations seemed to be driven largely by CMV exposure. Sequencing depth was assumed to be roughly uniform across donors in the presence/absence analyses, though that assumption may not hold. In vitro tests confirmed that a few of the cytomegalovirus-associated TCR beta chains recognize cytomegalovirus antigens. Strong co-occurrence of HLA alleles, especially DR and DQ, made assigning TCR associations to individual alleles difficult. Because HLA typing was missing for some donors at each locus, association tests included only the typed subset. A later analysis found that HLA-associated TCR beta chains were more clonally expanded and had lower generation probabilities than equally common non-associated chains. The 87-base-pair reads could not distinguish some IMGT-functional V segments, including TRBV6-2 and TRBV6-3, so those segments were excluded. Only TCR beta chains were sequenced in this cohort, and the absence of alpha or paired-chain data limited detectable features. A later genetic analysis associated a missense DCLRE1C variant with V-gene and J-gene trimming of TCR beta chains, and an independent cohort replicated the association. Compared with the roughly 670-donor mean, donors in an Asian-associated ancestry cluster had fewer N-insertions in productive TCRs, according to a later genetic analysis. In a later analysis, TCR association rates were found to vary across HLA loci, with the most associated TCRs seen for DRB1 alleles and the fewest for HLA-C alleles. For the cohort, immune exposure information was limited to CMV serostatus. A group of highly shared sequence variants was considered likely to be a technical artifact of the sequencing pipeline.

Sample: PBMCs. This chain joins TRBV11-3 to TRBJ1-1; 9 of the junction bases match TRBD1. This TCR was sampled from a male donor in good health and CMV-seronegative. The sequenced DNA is TGTGCCAGCAGCCCGAGGACAGGGGCGACTGAAGCTTTCTTT. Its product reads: CASSPRTGATEAFF.